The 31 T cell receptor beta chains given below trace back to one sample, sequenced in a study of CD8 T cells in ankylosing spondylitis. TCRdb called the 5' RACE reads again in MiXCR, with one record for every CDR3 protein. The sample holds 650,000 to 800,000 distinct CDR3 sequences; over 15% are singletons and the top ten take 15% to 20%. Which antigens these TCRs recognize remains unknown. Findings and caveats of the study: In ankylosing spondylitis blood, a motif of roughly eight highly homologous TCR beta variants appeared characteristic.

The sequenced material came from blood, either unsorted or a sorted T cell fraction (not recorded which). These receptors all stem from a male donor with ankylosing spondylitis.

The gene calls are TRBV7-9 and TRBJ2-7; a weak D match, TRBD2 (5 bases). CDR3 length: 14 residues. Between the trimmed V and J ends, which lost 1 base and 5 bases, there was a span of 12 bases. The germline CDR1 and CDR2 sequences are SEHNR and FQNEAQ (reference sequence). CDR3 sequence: CASSLVREIDEQYF. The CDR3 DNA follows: TGTGCCAGCAGCTTAGTACGGGAAATCGACGAGCAGTACTTC.

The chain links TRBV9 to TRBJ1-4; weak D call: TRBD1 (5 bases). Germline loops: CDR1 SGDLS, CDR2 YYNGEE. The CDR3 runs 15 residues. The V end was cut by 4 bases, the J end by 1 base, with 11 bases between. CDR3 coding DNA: TGTGCCAGCAGCCCGGTGGGGGTAACTAATGAAAAACTGTTTTTT. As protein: CASSPVGVTNEKLFF.

The CDR3 is CSARGPEDYEQYF. Here the CDR3 DNA reads TGCAGTGCTAGGGGCCCTGAAGACTACGAGCAGTACTTC. This chain joins TRBV20-1 and TRBJ2-7; D not certain. There are 13 residues in the CDR3. V lost 3 bases and J 3 bases, leaving 12 bases between the germline ends. The germline V gene encodes CDR1 DFQATT and CDR2 SNEGSKA (reference sequence).

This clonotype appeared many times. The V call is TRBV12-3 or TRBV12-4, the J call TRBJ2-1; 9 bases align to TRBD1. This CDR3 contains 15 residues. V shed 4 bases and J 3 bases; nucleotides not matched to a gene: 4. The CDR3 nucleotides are TGTGCCAGCAGTTCACAGGGGGCGCTCTACAATGAGCAGTTCTTC. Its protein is CASSSQGALYNEQFF.

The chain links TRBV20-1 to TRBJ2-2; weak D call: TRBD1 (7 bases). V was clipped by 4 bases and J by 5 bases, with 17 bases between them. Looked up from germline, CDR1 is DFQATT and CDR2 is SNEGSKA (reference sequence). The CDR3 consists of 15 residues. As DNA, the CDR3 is TGCAGTGCTATAGCCTGGGCAGGGGGGACCGGGGAGCTGTTTTTT. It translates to CSAIAWAGGTGELFF.

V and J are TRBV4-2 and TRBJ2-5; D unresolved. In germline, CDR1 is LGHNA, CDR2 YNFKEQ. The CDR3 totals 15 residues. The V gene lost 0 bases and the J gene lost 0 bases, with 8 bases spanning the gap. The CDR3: CASSQDGLNQETQYF. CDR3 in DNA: TGTGCCAGCAGCCAAGATGGGCTCAACCAAGAGACCCAGTACTTC.

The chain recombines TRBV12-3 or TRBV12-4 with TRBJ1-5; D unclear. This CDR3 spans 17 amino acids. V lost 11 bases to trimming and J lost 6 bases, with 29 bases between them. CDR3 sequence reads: CAFSPEATAGKGQPQHF. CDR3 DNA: TGTGCCTTCAGTCCCGAGGCCACGGCAGGTAAAGGTCAGCCCCAGCATTTT.

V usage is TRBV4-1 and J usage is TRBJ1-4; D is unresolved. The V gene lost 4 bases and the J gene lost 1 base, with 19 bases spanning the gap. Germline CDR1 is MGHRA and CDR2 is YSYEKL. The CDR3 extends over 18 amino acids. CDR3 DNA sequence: TGCGCCAGCAGCCGCCTAGATCCCTACGGGTTAACTAATGAAAAACTGTTTTTT. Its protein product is CASSRLDPYGLTNEKLFF.

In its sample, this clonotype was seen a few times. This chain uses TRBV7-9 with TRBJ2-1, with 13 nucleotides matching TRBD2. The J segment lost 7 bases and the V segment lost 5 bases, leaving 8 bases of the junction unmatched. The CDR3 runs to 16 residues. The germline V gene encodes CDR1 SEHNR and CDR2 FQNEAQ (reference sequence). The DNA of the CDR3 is TGTGCCAGCAGCCCACTAGCGGGAGGGCCGGGGAATGAGCAGTTCTTC. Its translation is CASSPLAGGPGNEQFF.

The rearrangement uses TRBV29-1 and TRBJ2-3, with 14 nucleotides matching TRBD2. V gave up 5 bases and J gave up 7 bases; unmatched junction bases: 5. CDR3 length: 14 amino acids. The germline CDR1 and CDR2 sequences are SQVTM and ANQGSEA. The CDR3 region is CSVLGLAGVNTQYF. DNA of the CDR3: TGCAGCGTTTTGGGACTAGCGGGAGTAAATACGCAGTATTTT.

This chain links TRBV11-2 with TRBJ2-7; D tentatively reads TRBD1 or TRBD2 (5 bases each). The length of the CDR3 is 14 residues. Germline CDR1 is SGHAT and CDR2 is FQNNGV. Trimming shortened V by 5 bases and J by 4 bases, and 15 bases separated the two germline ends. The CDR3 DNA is TGTGCCAGCAGCGGCGTGGGACGGGTTTACGAGCAGTACTTC. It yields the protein CASSGVGRVYEQYF.

The CDR3 coding sequence is TGCAGTGCCACCGGACCGGGATCTCCCTACGAGCAGTACTTC. Encoded protein: CSATGPGSPYEQYF. This sequence joins TRBV20-1 and TRBJ2-7, with D possibly matching TRBD2 (5 bases). The germline V gene encodes CDR1 DFQATT and CDR2 SNEGSKA (reference sequence). The V end lost 6 bases, the J end lost 2 bases, and 17 bases lay between the germline ends. The CDR3 has 14 amino acids.

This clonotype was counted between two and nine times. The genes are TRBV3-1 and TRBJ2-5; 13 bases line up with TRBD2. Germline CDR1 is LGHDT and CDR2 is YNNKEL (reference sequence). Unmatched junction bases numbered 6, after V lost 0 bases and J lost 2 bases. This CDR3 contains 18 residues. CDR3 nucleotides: TGTGCCAGCAGCCAAGAATGGACTAGCGGGGGTGGGCAAGAGACCCAGTACTTC. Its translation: CASSQEWTSGGGQETQYF.

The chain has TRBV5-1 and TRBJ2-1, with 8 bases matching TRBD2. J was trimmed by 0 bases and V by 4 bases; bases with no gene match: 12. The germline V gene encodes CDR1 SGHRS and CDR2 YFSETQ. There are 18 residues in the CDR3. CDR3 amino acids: CASSGYSSGRNSYNEQFF. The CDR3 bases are TGCGCCAGCAGCGGGTATTCTAGCGGGCGAAACTCCTACAATGAGCAGTTCTTC.

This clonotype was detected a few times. CDR3 sequence reads: CASSDQLNYGYTF. As DNA, the CDR3 is TGTGCCAGCAGTGATCAACTTAACTATGGCTACACCTTC. The rearrangement links TRBV7-9 to TRBJ1-2; D is uncertain. Germline V gene lookup returns CDR1 SEHNR and CDR2 FQNEAQ (reference sequence). The length of the CDR3 is 13 residues. Deletions cut 6 bases from V and 1 base from J, with 9 bases between.

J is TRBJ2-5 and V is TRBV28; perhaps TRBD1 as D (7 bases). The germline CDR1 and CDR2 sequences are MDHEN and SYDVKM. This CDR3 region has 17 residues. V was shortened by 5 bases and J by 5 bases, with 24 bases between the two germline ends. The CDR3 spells CASSSLRQGLDGETQYF. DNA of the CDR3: TGTGCCAGCAGTAGCCTACGACAGGGACTTGACGGGGAGACCCAGTACTTC.

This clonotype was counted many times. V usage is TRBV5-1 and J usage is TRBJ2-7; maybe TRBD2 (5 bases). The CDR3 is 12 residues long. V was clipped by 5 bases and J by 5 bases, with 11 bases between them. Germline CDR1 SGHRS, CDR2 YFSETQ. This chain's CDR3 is CASRSLGNEQYF. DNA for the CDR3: TGCGCCAGCAGATCCCTCGGGAACGAGCAGTACTTC.

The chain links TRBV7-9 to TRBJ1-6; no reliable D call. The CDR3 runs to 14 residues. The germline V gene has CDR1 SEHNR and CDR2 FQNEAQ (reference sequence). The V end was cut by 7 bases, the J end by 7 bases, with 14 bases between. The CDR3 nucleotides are TGTGCCAGCACCAATGAGGTATCCAATTCACCCCTCCACTTT. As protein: CASTNEVSNSPLHF. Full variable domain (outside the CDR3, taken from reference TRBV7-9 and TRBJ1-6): DTGVSQNPRHKITKRGQNVTFRCDPISEHNRLYWYRQTLGQGPEFLTYFQNEAQLEKSRLLSDRFSAERPKGSFSTLEIQRTEQGDSAMYLCASTNEVSNSPLHFGNGTRLTVT.

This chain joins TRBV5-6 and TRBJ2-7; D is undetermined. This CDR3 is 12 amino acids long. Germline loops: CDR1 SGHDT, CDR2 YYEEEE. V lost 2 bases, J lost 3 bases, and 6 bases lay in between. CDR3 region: CASSFERYEQYF. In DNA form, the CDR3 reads TGTGCCAGCAGCTTCGAACGCTACGAGCAGTACTTC.

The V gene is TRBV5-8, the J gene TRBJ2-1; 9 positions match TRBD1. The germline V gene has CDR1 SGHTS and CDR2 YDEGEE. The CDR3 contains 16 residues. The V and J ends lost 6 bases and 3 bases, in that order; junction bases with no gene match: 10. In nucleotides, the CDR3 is TGTGCCAGCAACCCGTCCGGGACAGGGTACTACAATGAGCAGTTCTTC. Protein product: CASNPSGTGYYNEQFF.

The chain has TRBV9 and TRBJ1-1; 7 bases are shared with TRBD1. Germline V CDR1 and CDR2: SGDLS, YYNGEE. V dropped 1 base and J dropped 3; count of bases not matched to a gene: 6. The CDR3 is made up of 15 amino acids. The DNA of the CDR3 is TGTGCCAGCAGCGTAACCGACAGGGAGGACACTGAAGCTTTCTTT. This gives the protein CASSVTDREDTEAFF.

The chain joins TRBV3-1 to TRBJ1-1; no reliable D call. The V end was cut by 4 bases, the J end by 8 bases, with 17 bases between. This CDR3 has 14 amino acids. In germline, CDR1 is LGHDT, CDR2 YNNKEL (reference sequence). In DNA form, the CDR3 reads TGTGCCAGCAGCCTCAACCCCAAGGAAGCGGAAGCTTTCTTT. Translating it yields CASSLNPKEAEAFF.

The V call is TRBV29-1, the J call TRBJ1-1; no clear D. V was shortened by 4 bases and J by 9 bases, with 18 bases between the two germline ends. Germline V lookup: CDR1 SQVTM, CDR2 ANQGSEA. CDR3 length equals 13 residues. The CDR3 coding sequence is TGCAGCGTTGTCGTGGCAGAGGCCCCCCAAGCTTTCTTT. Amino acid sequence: CSVVVAEAPQAFF.

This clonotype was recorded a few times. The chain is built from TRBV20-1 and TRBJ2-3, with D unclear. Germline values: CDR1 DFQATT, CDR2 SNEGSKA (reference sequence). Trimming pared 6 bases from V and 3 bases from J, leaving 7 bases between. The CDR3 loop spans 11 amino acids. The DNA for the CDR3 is TGCAGTGCCCTCCTGACAGATACGCAGTATTTT. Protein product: CSALLTDTQYF.

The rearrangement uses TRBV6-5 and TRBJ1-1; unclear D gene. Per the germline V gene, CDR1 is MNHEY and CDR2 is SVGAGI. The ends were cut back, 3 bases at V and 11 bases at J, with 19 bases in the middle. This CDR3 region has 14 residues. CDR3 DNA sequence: TGTGCCAGCAGTTATTCCGGAGGAGATGGAAAGGCTTTCTTT. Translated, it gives CASSYSGGDGKAFF.

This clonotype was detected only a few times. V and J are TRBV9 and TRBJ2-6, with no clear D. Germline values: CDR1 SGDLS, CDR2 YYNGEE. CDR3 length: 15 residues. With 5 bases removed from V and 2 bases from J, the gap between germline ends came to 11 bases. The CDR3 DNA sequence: TGTGCCAGCAGTGTGAGTAGCACTGGGGCCAACGTCCTGACTTTC. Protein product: CASSVSSTGANVLTF.

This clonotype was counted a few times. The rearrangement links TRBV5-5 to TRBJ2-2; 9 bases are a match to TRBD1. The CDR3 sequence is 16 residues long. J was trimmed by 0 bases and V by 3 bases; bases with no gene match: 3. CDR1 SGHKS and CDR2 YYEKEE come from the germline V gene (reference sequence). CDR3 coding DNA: TGTGCCAGCAGCTGGACAGGGGTGACGAACACCGGGGAGCTGTTTTTT. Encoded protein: CASSWTGVTNTGELFF.

The DNA of the CDR3 is TGTGCCAGCAGCTTAGAGGAGAGCTCCTACGAGCAGTACTTC. Translated: CASSLEESSYEQYF. The chain combines TRBV7-9 with TRBJ2-7; D uncertain. Germline CDR1 reads SEHNR; CDR2 reads FQNEAQ (reference sequence). Trimming pared 1 base from V and 0 bases from J, leaving 7 bases between. The CDR3 contains 14 residues.

This chain's CDR3 is CASSGQGQNTEAFF. The CDR3 region has the DNA TGTGCCAGCAGCGGACAGGGGCAGAACACTGAAGCTTTCTTT. The V and J genes are TRBV3-1 and TRBJ1-1; the match to TRBD1 covers 9 bases. Germline loops: CDR1 LGHDT, CDR2 YNNKEL (reference sequence). The CDR3 has 14 amino acids. With 5 bases clipped from V and 1 base from J, the junction kept 2 bases outside the gene matches. Complete variable domain (other parts from reference TRBV3-1 and TRBJ1-1): DTAVSQTPKYLVTQMGNDKSIKCEQNLGHDTMYWYKQDSKKFLKIMFSYNNKELIINETVPNRFSPKSPDKAHLNLHINSLELGDSAVYFCASSGQGQNTEAFFGQGTRLTVV.

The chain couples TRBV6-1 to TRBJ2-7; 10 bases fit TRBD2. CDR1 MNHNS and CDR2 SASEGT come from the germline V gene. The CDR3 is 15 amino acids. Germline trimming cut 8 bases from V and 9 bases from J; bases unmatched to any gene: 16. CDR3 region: CASSPGVAGGEVQYF. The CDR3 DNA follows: TGTGCCAGCTCCCCGGGGGTAGCGGGAGGCGAGGTGCAGTACTTC.

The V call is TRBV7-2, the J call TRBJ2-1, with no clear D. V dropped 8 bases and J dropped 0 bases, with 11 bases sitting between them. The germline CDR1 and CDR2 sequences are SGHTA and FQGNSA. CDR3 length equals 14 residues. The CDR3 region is CASSLVYSYNEQFF. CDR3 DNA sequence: TGTGCCAGCTCCCTTGTGTACTCCTACAATGAGCAGTTCTTC.